Sequencing of this T cell receptor beta chain was carried out in a study of control samples from healthy donors and cancer patients. Sequencing was performed with immunoSEQ multiplex PCR; in TCRdb, only in-frame clones are kept and a portion is missing. Counted here are some 120,000 clones, around 87% occurring once; the ten biggest clones make up 2.5% to 3.5%. This CDR3 is 15 amino acids long. Between the trimmed V and J ends, which lost 6 bases and 10 bases, there was a span of 24 bases. CDR1 is MNHEY, CDR2 SMNVEV, per germline (reference sequence). The TCR sequence derives from a man in his sixties in good health. This chain joins TRBV27 and TRBJ1-1; D is possibly TRBD1 (6 bases). The material sequenced was blood. The CDR3 DNA reads as TGTGCCAGCAGCTCTATTCTTCTGGGGGCGAGGACAGCTTTCTTT. It is translated as CASSSILLGARTAFF.